This is a list of T cell receptor beta chains from one sample in a study of OX40 agonist ivuxolimab in advanced cancers. Data came from immunoSEQ multiplex PCR; TCRdb stores just in-frame clones and leaves some out. The repertoire holds tens of thousands of clones, with approximately 90% as singletons. Here the sequenced sample was CD4+ or CD8+ T cells sorted from blood, taken in a trial of the OX40 agonist ivuxolimab. The receptors originated from an adult with an advanced solid tumor such as melanoma, head and neck, liver or kidney cancer. CDR3s include the opening cysteine and the closing phenylalanine or tryptophan. The order of the fields is clone size, J gene, V gene, CDR3 protein. Rows may omit the clone size; those that give it use once, few, many or a size class.

clone_size: .
j_call: TRBJ2-3
v_call: TRBV28
cdr3_aa: CASSGAQGTDTQYF

clone_size: .
j_call: TRBJ1-4
v_call: TRBV7-6
cdr3_aa: CASSPGKFNEKLFF

clone_size: .
j_call: TRBJ1-5
v_call: TRBV6-1
cdr3_aa: CASSDPLEVHQPQHF

clone_size: .
j_call: TRBJ1-1
v_call: TRBV6-1
cdr3_aa: CASRVLQGGTEAFF

clone_size: .
j_call: TRBJ1-3
v_call: TRBV9
cdr3_aa: CASSITGAGNTIYF

clone_size: .
j_call: TRBJ2-1
v_call: TRBV5-1
cdr3_aa: CASSLVGSYNEQFF

clone_size: .
j_call: TRBJ2-7
v_call: TRBV5-1
cdr3_aa: CASSRVVSSYEQYF

clone_size: .
j_call: TRBJ1-4
v_call: TRBV6-5
cdr3_aa: CASRPGTENEKLFF

clone_size: .
j_call: TRBJ1-4
v_call: TRBV4-1
cdr3_aa: CASSQEGPPNEKLFF

clone_size: once
j_call: TRBJ1-3
v_call: TRBV29-1
cdr3_aa: CSGRTGGNTIYF

clone_size: .
j_call: TRBJ1-1
v_call: TRBV10-3
cdr3_aa: CAIRAGQPLEAFF

clone_size: .
j_call: TRBJ2-7
v_call: TRBV5-1
cdr3_aa: CASSSWTGTPYEQYF

clone_size: .
j_call: TRBJ2-3
v_call: TRBV5-1
cdr3_aa: CASSLQIAGANTDTQYF

clone_size: .
j_call: TRBJ1-3
v_call: TRBV18
cdr3_aa: CASSPGGSVRGNTIYF

clone_size: .
j_call: TRBJ2-2
v_call: TRBV5-6
cdr3_aa: CASSFSGGTGWTGELFF

clone_size: .
j_call: TRBJ2-5
v_call: TRBV5-1
cdr3_aa: CASSLAGGAQETQYF

clone_size: .
j_call: TRBJ2-7
v_call: TRBV28
cdr3_aa: CASSLGTGPYEQYF

clone_size: .
j_call: TRBJ2-1
v_call: TRBV9
cdr3_aa: CASSVQGADNEQFF

clone_size: .
j_call: TRBJ2-7
v_call: TRBV5-1
cdr3_aa: CASSLAPSGETPYEQYF

clone_size: .
j_call: TRBJ1-1
v_call: TRBV6-5
cdr3_aa: CASSYRAFTEAFF

clone_size: .
j_call: TRBJ2-2
v_call: TRBV27
cdr3_aa: CASSFNRPTGELFF

clone_size: .
j_call: TRBJ2-7
v_call: TRBV28
cdr3_aa: CASSPSGPSSYEQYF

clone_size: .
j_call: TRBJ1-4
v_call: TRBV6-5
cdr3_aa: CASSSRGTSVFF

clone_size: .
j_call: TRBJ2-1
v_call: TRBV5-1
cdr3_aa: CASSWQGDYNEQFF

clone_size: .
j_call: TRBJ1-5
v_call: TRBV7-4
cdr3_aa: CASSLSGIGSNQPQHF